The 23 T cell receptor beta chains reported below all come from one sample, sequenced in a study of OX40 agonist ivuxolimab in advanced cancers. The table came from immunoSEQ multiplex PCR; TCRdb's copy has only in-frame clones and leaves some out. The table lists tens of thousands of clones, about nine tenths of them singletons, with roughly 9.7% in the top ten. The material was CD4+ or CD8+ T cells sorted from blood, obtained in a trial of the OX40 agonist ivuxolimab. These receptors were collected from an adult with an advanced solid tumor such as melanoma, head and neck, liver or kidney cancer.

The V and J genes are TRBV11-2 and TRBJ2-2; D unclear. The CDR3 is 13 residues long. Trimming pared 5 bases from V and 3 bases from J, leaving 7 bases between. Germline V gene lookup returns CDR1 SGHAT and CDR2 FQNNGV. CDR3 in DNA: TGTGCCAGCAGCCACCTCCACACCGGGGAGCTGTTTTTT. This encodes CASSHLHTGELFF. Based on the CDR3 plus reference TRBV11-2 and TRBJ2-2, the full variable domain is EAGVAQSPRYKIIEKRQSVAFWCNPISGHATLYWYQQILGQGPKLLIQFQNNGVVDDSQLPKDRFSAERLKGVDSTLKIQPAKLEDSAVYLCASSHLHTGELFFGEGSRLTVL.

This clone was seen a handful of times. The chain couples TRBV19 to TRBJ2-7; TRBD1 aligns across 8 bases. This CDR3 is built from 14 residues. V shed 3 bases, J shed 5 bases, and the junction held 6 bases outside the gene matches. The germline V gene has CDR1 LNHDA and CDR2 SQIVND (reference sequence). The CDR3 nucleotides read TGTGCCAGTAGTATCATGGACAGGGCCCACGAGCAGTACTTC. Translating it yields CASSIMDRAHEQYF.

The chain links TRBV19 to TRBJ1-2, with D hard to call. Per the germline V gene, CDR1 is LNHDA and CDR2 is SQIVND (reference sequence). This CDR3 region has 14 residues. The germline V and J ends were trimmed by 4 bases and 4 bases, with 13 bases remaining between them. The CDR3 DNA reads TGTGCCAGTAGTACCTCACGAACCGGCTATGGCTACACCTTC. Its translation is CASSTSRTGYGYTF.

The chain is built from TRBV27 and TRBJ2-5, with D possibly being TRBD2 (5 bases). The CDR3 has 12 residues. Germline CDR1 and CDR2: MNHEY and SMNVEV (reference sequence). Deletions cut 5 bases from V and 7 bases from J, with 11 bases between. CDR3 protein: CASSPGLGTQYF. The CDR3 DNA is TGTGCCAGCAGTCCTGGACTCGGGACCCAGTACTTC.

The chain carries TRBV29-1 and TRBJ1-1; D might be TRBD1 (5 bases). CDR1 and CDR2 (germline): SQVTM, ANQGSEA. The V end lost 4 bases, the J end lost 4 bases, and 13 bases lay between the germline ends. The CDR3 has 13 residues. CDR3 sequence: CSVGPRGSTEAFF. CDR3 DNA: TGCAGCGTTGGCCCCCGGGGGAGCACTGAAGCTTTCTTT.

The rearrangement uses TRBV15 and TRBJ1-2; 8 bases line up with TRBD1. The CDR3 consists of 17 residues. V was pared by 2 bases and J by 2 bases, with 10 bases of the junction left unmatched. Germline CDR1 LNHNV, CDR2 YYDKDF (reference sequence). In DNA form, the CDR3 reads TGTGCCACCAGCAGACCGATGGGACAGGTGGGGAACTATGGCTACACCTTC. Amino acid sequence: CATSRPMGQVGNYGYTF.

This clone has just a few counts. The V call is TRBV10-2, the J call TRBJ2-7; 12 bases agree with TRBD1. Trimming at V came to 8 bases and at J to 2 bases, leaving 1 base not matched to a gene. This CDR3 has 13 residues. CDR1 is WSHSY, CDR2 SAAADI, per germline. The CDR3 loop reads CASGTGGTYEQYF. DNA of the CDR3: TGCGCCAGCGGGACAGGGGGCACCTACGAGCAGTACTTC.

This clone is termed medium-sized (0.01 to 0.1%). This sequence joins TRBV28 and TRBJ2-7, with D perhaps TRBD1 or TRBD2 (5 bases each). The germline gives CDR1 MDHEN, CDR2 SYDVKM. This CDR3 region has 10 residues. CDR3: CAGGNGEQYF. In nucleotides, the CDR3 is TGTGCTGGGGGTAACGGAGAGCAGTACTTC.

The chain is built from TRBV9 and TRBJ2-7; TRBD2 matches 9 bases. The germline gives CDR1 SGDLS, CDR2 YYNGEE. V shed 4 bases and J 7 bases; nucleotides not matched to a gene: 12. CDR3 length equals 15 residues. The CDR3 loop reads CASSFSGSQEGEQYF. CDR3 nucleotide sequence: TGTGCCAGCAGCTTTAGCGGGAGCCAGGAGGGGGAGCAGTACTTC.

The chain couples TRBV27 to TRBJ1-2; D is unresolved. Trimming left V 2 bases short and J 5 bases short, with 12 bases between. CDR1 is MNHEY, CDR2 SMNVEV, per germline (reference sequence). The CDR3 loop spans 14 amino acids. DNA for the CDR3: TGTGCCAGCAGTTTAAATGAACGGGTTTATGGCTACACCTTC. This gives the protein CASSLNERVYGYTF.

The CDR3 nucleotides read TGTGCCAGCGGCGTTCAGGATGAGCAGTTCTTC. This encodes CASGVQDEQFF. This chain links TRBV7-9 with TRBJ2-1; D remains ambiguous. CDR3 length: 11 amino acids. The germline V gene encodes CDR1 SEHNR and CDR2 FQNEAQ (reference sequence). Trimming took 8 bases from V and 8 from J, leaving 10 bases between them.

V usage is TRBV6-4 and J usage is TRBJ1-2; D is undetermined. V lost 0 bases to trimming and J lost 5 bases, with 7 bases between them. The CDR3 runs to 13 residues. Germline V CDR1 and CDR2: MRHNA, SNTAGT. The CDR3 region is CASSDSIWYGYTF. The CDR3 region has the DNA TGTGCCAGCAGTGACTCGATATGGTATGGCTACACCTTC.

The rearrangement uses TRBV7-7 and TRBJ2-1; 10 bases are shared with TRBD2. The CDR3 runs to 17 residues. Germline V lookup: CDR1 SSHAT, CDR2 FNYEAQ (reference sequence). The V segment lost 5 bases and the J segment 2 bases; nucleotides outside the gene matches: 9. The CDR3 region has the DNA TGTGCCAGCAGCCCATATAGCGGGAGGTTTACCTACAATGAGCAGTTCTTC. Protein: CASSPYSGRFTYNEQFF.

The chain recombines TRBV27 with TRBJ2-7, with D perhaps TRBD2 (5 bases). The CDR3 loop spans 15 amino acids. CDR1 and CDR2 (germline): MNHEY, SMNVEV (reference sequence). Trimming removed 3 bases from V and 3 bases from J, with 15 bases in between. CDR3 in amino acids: CASSFIRTPLYEQYF. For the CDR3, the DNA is TGTGCCAGCAGTTTCATAAGGACTCCACTCTACGAGCAGTACTTC.

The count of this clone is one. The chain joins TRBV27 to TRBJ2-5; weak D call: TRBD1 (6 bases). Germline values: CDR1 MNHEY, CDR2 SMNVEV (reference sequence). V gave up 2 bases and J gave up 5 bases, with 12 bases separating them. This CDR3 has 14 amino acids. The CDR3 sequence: CASSLRPQGETQYF. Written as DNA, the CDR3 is TGTGCCAGCAGTTTAAGGCCCCAGGGGGAGACCCAGTACTTC.

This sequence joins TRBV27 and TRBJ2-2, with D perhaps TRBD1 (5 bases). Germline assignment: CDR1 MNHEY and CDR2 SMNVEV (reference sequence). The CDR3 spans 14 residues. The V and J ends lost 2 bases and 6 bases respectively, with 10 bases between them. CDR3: CASSLDTGPGELFF. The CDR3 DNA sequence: TGTGCCAGCAGTTTAGACACAGGCCCCGGGGAGCTGTTTTTT.

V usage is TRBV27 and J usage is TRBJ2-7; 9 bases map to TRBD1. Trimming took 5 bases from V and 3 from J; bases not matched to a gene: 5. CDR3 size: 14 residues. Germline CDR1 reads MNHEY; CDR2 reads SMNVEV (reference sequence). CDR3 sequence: CASSGRQGGYEQYF. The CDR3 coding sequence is TGTGCCAGCAGTGGCAGACAGGGGGGCTACGAGCAGTACTTC.

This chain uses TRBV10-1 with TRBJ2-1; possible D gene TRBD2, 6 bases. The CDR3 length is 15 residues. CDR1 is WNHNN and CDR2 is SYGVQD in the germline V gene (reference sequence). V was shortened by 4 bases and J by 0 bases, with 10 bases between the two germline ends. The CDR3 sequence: CASSGGVSSYNEQFF. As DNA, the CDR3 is TGCGCCAGCAGTGGCGGGGTTAGCTCCTACAATGAGCAGTTCTTC.

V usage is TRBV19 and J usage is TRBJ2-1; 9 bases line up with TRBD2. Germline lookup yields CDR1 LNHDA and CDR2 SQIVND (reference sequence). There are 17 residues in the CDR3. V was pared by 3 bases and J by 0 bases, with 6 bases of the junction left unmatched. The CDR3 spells CASSMFAGGLSYNEQFF. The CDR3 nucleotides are TGTGCCAGTAGTATGTTTGCGGGGGGGCTCTCCTACAATGAGCAGTTCTTC. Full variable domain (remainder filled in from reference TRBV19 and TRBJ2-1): DGGITQSPKYLFRKEGQNVTLSCEQNLNHDAMYWYRQDPGQGLRLIYYSQIVNDFQKGDIAEGYSVSREKKESFPLTVTSAQKNPTAFYLCASSMFAGGLSYNEQFFGPGTRLTVL.

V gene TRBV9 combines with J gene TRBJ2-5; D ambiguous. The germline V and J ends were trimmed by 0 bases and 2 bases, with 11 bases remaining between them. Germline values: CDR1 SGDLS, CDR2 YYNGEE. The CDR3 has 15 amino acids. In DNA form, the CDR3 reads TGTGCCAGCAGCGTAGGCCAACTTGATCAAGAGACCCAGTACTTC. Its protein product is CASSVGQLDQETQYF. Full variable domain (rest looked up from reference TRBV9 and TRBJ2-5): DSGVTQTPKHLITATGQRVTLRCSPRSGDLSVYWYQQSLDQGLQFLIQYYNGEERAKGNILERFSAQQFPDLHSELNLSSLELGDSALYFCASSVGQLDQETQYFGPGTRLLVL.

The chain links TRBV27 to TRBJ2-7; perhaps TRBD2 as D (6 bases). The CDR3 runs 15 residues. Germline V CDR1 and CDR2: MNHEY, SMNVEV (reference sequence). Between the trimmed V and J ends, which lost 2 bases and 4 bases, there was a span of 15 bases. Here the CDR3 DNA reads TGTGCCAGCAGTTTAACCGGGACTCACCCGTACGAGCAGTACTTC. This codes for CASSLTGTHPYEQYF.

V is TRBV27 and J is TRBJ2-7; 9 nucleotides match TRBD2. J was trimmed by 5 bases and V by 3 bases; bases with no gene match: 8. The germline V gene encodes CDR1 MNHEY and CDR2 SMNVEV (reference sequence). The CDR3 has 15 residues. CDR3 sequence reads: CASSFGVAGVDEQYF. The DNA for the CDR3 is TGTGCCAGCAGTTTTGGAGTAGCGGGAGTGGACGAGCAGTACTTC.

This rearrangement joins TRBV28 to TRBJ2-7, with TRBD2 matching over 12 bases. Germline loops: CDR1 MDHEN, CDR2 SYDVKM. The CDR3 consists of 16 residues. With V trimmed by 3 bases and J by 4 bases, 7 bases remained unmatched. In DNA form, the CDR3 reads TGTGCCAGCAGTTTGGGCCTAGCGGGAGGGAGGTACGAGCAGTACTTC. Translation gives CASSLGLAGGRYEQYF.